This TCR beta chain derives from a study of T cell responses to AZD1222 COVID-19 vaccine. Whole-study results and caveats: Baseline seropositivity characterized only a handful of AZD1222 recipients. Reportedly, nearly half of unique spike TCRs recognized epitopes outside B.1.351/B.1.1.7 mutations.

J gave up 4 bases and V 4 bases, and 8 bases lay outside the gene matches. CDR1 SGHRS and CDR2 YFSETQ come from the germline V gene. The CDR3 consists of 17 residues. In the case of this clone: Its antigen is not known.

Only in-frame clones appear in the TCRdb table, and some are missing; sequencing was by immunoSEQ multiplex PCR. The sample carries about 130,000 clones, 90% to 95% recorded once. The sample was peripheral blood, taken 28 days after the second AZD1222 dose. The sequence was obtained from an adult who received the AZD1222 COVID-19 vaccine. The rearrangement joins TRBV5-1 to TRBJ2-3, with TRBD2 matching 14 bases. The CDR3: CASSLTAGLAGADTQYF. The CDR3 DNA sequence: TGCGCCAGCAGCCTCACCGCGGGACTAGCGGGGGCAGATACGCAGTATTTT.